The clone carrying this T cell receptor (beta chain) was recorded once. Original methodology: Amplification of reference gene primers provided the estimated nucleated cell counts. TCRdb keeps only in-frame clones here, not all; method: immunoSEQ multiplex PCR. V, J and clone size reflect that table, while D and trimming were determined from the DNA. The table lists roughly 200,000 clones, 70% to 90% of them singletons. This sample was included in a study of blood T cell repertoires in COVID-19. Whole-study context: The cDNA or gDNA used as material had been derived from T cells, B-cell-depleted T cells, or PBMCs.

The TCR originated in a man aged 55 to 70 with active or convalescent COVID-19. Input material: peripheral blood.

The CDR3 loop reads CASSQEGGKGAGANVLTF. CDR3 nucleotide sequence: TGCGCCAGCAGCCAAGAGGGGGGAAAGGGCGCTGGGGCCAACGTCCTGACTTTC. The chain recombines TRBV4-1 with TRBJ2-6; tentatively, D is TRBD2 (6 bases). The germline V and J ends were trimmed by 0 bases and 2 bases, with 14 bases remaining between them. This CDR3 has 18 amino acids. CDR1 and CDR2 from the germline V gene are MGHRA and YSYEKL.